This T cell receptor beta chain comes out of a study of neurological immune-mediated disorders. Study-level points and caveats: Falling below healthy controls, multiple sclerosis showed the least TCR clonal expansion, while HTLV-1-associated myelopathy showed the most.

CDR1 is MDHEN, CDR2 SYDVKM, per germline. The CDR3 contains 15 residues. V lost 0 bases to trimming and J lost 6 bases, with 15 bases between them. Specified time point: longitudinal time-point 3. Unsorted libraries were prepared from 2 million PBMCs held at -80 C. Concerning this clonotype itself: Its antigen is not known.

5'RACE with 10-nucleotide random UMIs produced the cDNA. One entry per CDR3 protein, called by TCRdb with MiXCR from the 5' RACE reads. This sample yields 95,000 to 110,000 distinct CDR3 sequences, of which 10% to 12% are seen a single time; more than 2.5% belongs to the top ten. Input material: PBMCs. This chain connects TRBV28 to TRBJ2-7; either TRBD1 or TRBD2 may fit D (5 bases each). The receptor's source is a female donor with HTLV-1-associated myelopathy (HAM/TSP). CDR3: CASSLWSGIGSEQYF. As DNA, the CDR3 is TGTGCCAGCAGTTTATGGTCAGGGATTGGGAGCGAGCAGTACTTC.